This T cell receptor beta chain comes out of a study of CD8 T cells in Susac syndrome. About the research overall: Within the sequenced group of Susac syndrome patients, about 6 showed active disease and fewer than 10 were in remission. Patients with Susac syndrome were, at the time of blood collection, therapy-naive, maintained on corticosteroids, or maintained on intravenous immunoglobulin alone. Notes on the study in general: In Susac patients, clonal expansion was not detected in CD4+ cells.

Random hexamers were used to reverse transcribe roughly 0.5 to 1 ug of RNA. immunoSEQ multiplex PCR amplified TCR beta CDR3 across 54 Vbeta, 13 Jbeta. TCRdb fed the immunoSEQ multiplex PCR reads into MiXCR, producing one record per CDR3 protein. The table lists under 200,000 distinct CDR3 sequences, roughly 91% of them singletons. Worth noting for this clonotype: Its target is unknown.

CDR1 and CDR2 (germline): SGDLS, YYNGEE. Unmatched junction bases numbered 1, after V lost 2 bases and J lost 3 bases. The CDR3 runs 15 residues. J is TRBJ2-1 and V is TRBV9; 11 positions match TRBD1. The material sequenced was CD4+ T cells from PBMCs. The receptor was isolated from a human donor with Susac syndrome. The CDR3: CASSVGQGGYNEQFF. In nucleotides, the CDR3 is TGTGCCAGCAGCGTGGGACAGGGGGGCTACAATGAGCAGTTCTTC.